This entry features one T cell receptor (beta chain) sequence. Sequenced by immunoSEQ multiplex PCR; TCRdb stores in-frame clones only, minus some. Seen here are approximately 100,000 clones, roughly nine tenths observed once, and the top ten hold about 4%. V was pared by 7 bases and J by 2 bases, with 9 bases between. The CDR3 runs to 13 residues. The data were obtained in a study of control samples from healthy donors and cancer patients. The chain has TRBV12-3 or TRBV12-4 and TRBJ1-5, with no clear D. Sequencing input: blood. This receptor was identified in a woman between 18 and 30 years old in good health. The CDR3 loop reads CASTKVGNQPQHF. The CDR3 DNA reads as TGTGCCAGCACTAAGGTGGGCAATCAGCCCCAGCATTTT.